This is a list of T cell receptor beta chains from one sample in a study of cytomegalovirus exposure and HLA in healthy donors. TCRdb's copy holds only in-frame clones and misses some; the assay was immunoSEQ multiplex PCR. There are roughly 150,000 clones in the sample; 73% occur only once, and about 5% lies in the top ten. What was sequenced was PBMCs. The source is a woman aged 18-35 years in good health and CMV-seropositive. The CDR3 runs from the conserved cysteine through the conserved F or W. Each record gives: V gene, J gene, clone size, D gene, CDR3 protein, CDR3 DNA. The D gene is left open where the match is weak. Rows may omit the clone size; those that give it use once, few, many or a size class.

v_call: TRBV9
j_call: TRBJ1-2
clone_size: once
d_call: .
cdr3_aa: CASSVGSYGYTF
cdr3_nt: TGTGCCAGCAGCGTAGGCAGCTATGGCTACACCTTC

v_call: TRBV5-3
j_call: TRBJ2-7
clone_size: .
d_call: .
cdr3_aa: CARNRRVGFSYEQYF
cdr3_nt: TGTGCCAGAAACCGGAGGGTGGGTTTCTCCTACGAGCAGTACTTC

v_call: TRBV5-1
j_call: TRBJ2-2
clone_size: .
d_call: TRBD2
cdr3_aa: CASSAWTSGGNTGELFF
cdr3_nt: TGCGCCAGCAGCGCCTGGACTAGCGGGGGCAACACCGGGGAGCTGTTTTTT

v_call: TRBV13
j_call: TRBJ1-1
clone_size: once
d_call: .
cdr3_aa: CASSYPPQTEGTEAFF
cdr3_nt: TGTGCCAGCAGCTATCCACCTCAGACGGAGGGCACTGAAGCTTTCTTT

v_call: TRBV16
j_call: TRBJ2-7
clone_size: few
d_call: TRBD2
cdr3_aa: CASSQGMTSGAYEQYF
cdr3_nt: TGTGCCAGCAGCCAAGGGATGACTAGCGGGGCCTACGAGCAGTACTTC

v_call: TRBV18
j_call: TRBJ1-5
clone_size: few
d_call: .
cdr3_aa: CASSPIAGGEQPQHF
cdr3_nt: TGTGCCAGCTCACCAATCGCGGGCGGGGAACAGCCCCAGCATTTT

v_call: TRBV7-2
j_call: TRBJ1-2
clone_size: .
d_call: .
cdr3_aa: CASSLVSENYGYTF
cdr3_nt: TGTGCCAGCAGCTTAGTGAGTGAAAACTATGGCTACACCTTC

v_call: TRBV29-1
j_call: TRBJ1-5
clone_size: .
d_call: .
cdr3_aa: CSVVAQGDSNQPQHF
cdr3_nt: TGCAGCGTTGTAGCCCAGGGCGACAGCAATCAGCCCCAGCATTTT

v_call: TRBV5-5
j_call: TRBJ1-6
clone_size: .
d_call: .
cdr3_aa: CASSLAFVASPLHF
cdr3_nt: TGTGCCAGCAGCTTGGCGTTTGTGGCTTCACCCCTCCACTTT

v_call: TRBV2
j_call: TRBJ2-5
clone_size: .
d_call: .
cdr3_aa: CASSAKETQYF
cdr3_nt: TGTGCCAGCAGTGCCAAAGAGACCCAGTACTTC

v_call: TRBV6-6
j_call: TRBJ1-5
clone_size: .
d_call: TRBD1
cdr3_aa: CASSPGGSNQPQHF
cdr3_nt: TGTGCCAGCAGTCCAGGGGGGAGCAATCAGCCCCAGCATTTT

v_call: TRBV14
j_call: TRBJ2-7
clone_size: .
d_call: .
cdr3_aa: CASSQVFSGAEQYF
cdr3_nt: TGTGCCAGCAGCCAAGTCTTTTCAGGGGCCGAGCAGTACTTC

v_call: TRBV4-1
j_call: TRBJ2-7
clone_size: few
d_call: .
cdr3_aa: CASSQDTGIEQYF
cdr3_nt: TGCGCCAGCAGCCAAGATACAGGGATCGAGCAGTACTTC

v_call: TRBV30
j_call: TRBJ2-7
clone_size: .
d_call: TRBD1
cdr3_aa: CAWSGQANYEQYF
cdr3_nt: TGTGCCTGGAGCGGACAGGCGAACTACGAGCAGTACTTC

v_call: TRBV6-5
j_call: TRBJ2-7
clone_size: .
d_call: TRBD1
cdr3_aa: CASSYFSGTGAYEQYF
cdr3_nt: TGTGCCAGCAGTTACTTCTCCGGGACAGGGGCCTACGAGCAGTACTTC

v_call: TRBV9
j_call: TRBJ2-1
clone_size: .
d_call: .
cdr3_aa: CASSVGGSYNEQFF
cdr3_nt: TGTGCCAGCAGCGTGGGGGGCTCCTACAATGAGCAGTTCTTC

v_call: TRBV18
j_call: TRBJ2-3
clone_size: once
d_call: TRBD2
cdr3_aa: CASSALPGRGGDTQYF
cdr3_nt: TGTGCCAGCTCAGCCCTGCCGGGGAGGGGAGGAGATACGCAGTATTTT

v_call: TRBV6-6
j_call: TRBJ2-7
clone_size: .
d_call: .
cdr3_aa: CASSYSPGLNYEQYF
cdr3_nt: TGTGCCAGCAGTTACTCCCCGGGACTCAACTACGAGCAGTACTTC

v_call: TRBV9
j_call: TRBJ2-7
clone_size: .
d_call: .
cdr3_aa: CASSDNAGRSPYEQYF
cdr3_nt: TGTGCCAGCAGTGACAATGCGGGACGTTCGCCCTACGAGCAGTACTTC

v_call: TRBV7-9
j_call: TRBJ1-1
clone_size: .
d_call: .
cdr3_aa: CASSLSQGNTEAFF
cdr3_nt: TGTGCCAGCAGCTTAAGTCAGGGGAACACTGAAGCTTTCTTT

v_call: TRBV5-8
j_call: TRBJ2-7
clone_size: .
d_call: TRBD1
cdr3_aa: CASGTVYEQYF
cdr3_nt: TGTGCCAGCGGGACAGTCTACGAGCAGTACTTC

v_call: TRBV10-3
j_call: TRBJ2-5
clone_size: .
d_call: TRBD1
cdr3_aa: CAISDLTRTGRETQYF
cdr3_nt: TGTGCCATCAGTGACCTGACCCGGACAGGGAGAGAGACCCAGTACTTC

v_call: TRBV5-1
j_call: TRBJ1-1
clone_size: .
d_call: .
cdr3_aa: CASSLSQGPYFF
cdr3_nt: TGCGCCAGCAGCTTGAGCCAGGGGCCCTATTTCTTT

v_call: TRBV6-1
j_call: TRBJ1-2
clone_size: .
d_call: .
cdr3_aa: CASSEWGVGYGYTF
cdr3_nt: TGTGCCAGCAGTGAATGGGGAGTAGGCTATGGCTACACCTTC

v_call: TRBV7-6
j_call: TRBJ2-2
clone_size: .
d_call: TRBD1
cdr3_aa: CASRGDRNTGELFF
cdr3_nt: TGTGCCAGCAGGGGGGACAGAAACACCGGGGAGCTGTTTTTT

v_call: TRBV11-2
j_call: TRBJ1-1
clone_size: .
d_call: .
cdr3_aa: CASSISGGPKAFF
cdr3_nt: TGTGCCAGCAGCATTAGCGGCGGTCCAAAAGCTTTCTTT

v_call: TRBV5-1
j_call: TRBJ2-7
clone_size: .
d_call: .
cdr3_aa: CASSLLRDYLGGEQYF
cdr3_nt: TGCGCCAGCAGCTTACTTCGGGACTACCTAGGGGGGGAGCAGTACTTC

v_call: TRBV5-1
j_call: TRBJ1-3
clone_size: .
d_call: TRBD1
cdr3_aa: CASSSGQGFSWDTIYF
cdr3_nt: TGCGCCAGCAGCTCAGGACAGGGGTTTTCTTGGGACACCATATATTTT

v_call: TRBV5-1
j_call: TRBJ2-7
clone_size: .
d_call: .
cdr3_aa: CASSLGSGSSYEQYF
cdr3_nt: TGCGCCAGCAGCTTGGGTTCGGGGAGCTCCTACGAGCAGTACTTC

v_call: TRBV9
j_call: TRBJ2-1
clone_size: .
d_call: TRBD1
cdr3_aa: CASSVATGGTGYNEQFF
cdr3_nt: TGTGCCAGCAGCGTAGCTACTGGGGGGACAGGCTACAATGAGCAGTTCTTC

v_call: TRBV9
j_call: TRBJ2-3
clone_size: .
d_call: TRBD2
cdr3_aa: CASSKLAGGSTDTQYF
cdr3_nt: TGTGCCAGCAGCAAACTAGCGGGGGGTAGCACAGATACGCAGTATTTT

v_call: TRBV7-2
j_call: TRBJ2-7
clone_size: .
d_call: TRBD1
cdr3_aa: CASSTGTGGSYEQYF
cdr3_nt: TGTGCCAGCAGCACCGGGACAGGGGGCTCCTACGAGCAGTACTTC

v_call: TRBV30
j_call: TRBJ1-6
clone_size: .
d_call: .
cdr3_aa: CAWSVLGRPPLHF
cdr3_nt: TGTGCCTGGAGTGTACTAGGACGGCCTCCCCTCCACTTT

v_call: TRBV6-4
j_call: TRBJ2-1
clone_size: .
d_call: .
cdr3_aa: CASSERLGQSFNEQFF
cdr3_nt: TGTGCCAGCAGTGAAAGATTAGGACAAAGCTTCAATGAGCAGTTCTTC

v_call: TRBV19
j_call: TRBJ1-5
clone_size: .
d_call: .
cdr3_aa: CASLPFGAGGYNQPQHF
cdr3_nt: TGTGCCAGTCTACCTTTTGGGGCGGGGGGATACAATCAGCCCCAGCATTTT

v_call: TRBV4-1
j_call: TRBJ1-2
clone_size: .
d_call: .
cdr3_aa: CASSQDINYGYTF
cdr3_nt: TGCGCCAGCAGCCAAGACATCAACTATGGCTACACCTTC

v_call: TRBV5-1
j_call: TRBJ2-3
clone_size: .
d_call: .
cdr3_aa: CASSFGDITDTQYF
cdr3_nt: TGCGCCAGCAGCTTCGGGGACATCACAGATACGCAGTATTTT

v_call: TRBV12-5
j_call: TRBJ2-7
clone_size: .
d_call: .
cdr3_aa: CARLPPGSVDYEQYF
cdr3_nt: TGTGCTAGATTACCCCCCGGGTCAGTGGACTACGAGCAGTACTTC

v_call: TRBV9
j_call: TRBJ2-2
clone_size: .
d_call: .
cdr3_aa: CASSVVAGELFF
cdr3_nt: TGTGCCAGCAGCGTAGTCGCCGGGGAGCTGTTTTTT

v_call: TRBV7-2
j_call: TRBJ2-5
clone_size: .
d_call: .
cdr3_aa: CASSAQGGAETQYF
cdr3_nt: TGTGCCAGCAGCGCTCAGGGGGGTGCAGAGACCCAGTACTTC

v_call: TRBV5-1
j_call: TRBJ2-5
clone_size: few
d_call: TRBD1
cdr3_aa: CASGDRGASETQYF
cdr3_nt: TGCGCCAGCGGGGACAGGGGCGCTTCGGAGACCCAGTACTTC

v_call: TRBV28
j_call: TRBJ1-4
clone_size: .
d_call: TRBD1
cdr3_aa: CASSPTGTGNEKLFF
cdr3_nt: TGTGCCAGCAGTCCAACCGGGACAGGAAATGAAAAACTGTTTTTT

v_call: TRBV30
j_call: TRBJ2-3
clone_size: .
d_call: TRBD1
cdr3_aa: CAWSVRGQVDTQYF
cdr3_nt: TGTGCCTGGAGTGTTAGGGGGCAAGTTGATACGCAGTATTTT

v_call: TRBV18
j_call: TRBJ2-3
clone_size: .
d_call: TRBD2
cdr3_aa: CASSPQRGVTDTQYF
cdr3_nt: TGTGCCAGCTCACCACAGCGGGGAGTCACAGATACGCAGTATTTT

v_call: TRBV7-2
j_call: TRBJ1-2
clone_size: .
d_call: TRBD1
cdr3_aa: CASSPSGTGESYTF
cdr3_nt: TGTGCCAGCAGCCCGTCCGGGACAGGGGAGAGCTACACCTTC

v_call: TRBV6-1
j_call: TRBJ1-3
clone_size: .
d_call: TRBD1
cdr3_aa: CASRQQGEGNTIYF
cdr3_nt: TGTGCCAGCAGACAACAGGGGGAAGGAAACACCATATATTTT

v_call: TRBV5-6
j_call: TRBJ2-7
clone_size: .
d_call: TRBD1
cdr3_aa: CASRPGQAAYEQYF
cdr3_nt: TGTGCCAGCAGACCGGGACAGGCTGCCTACGAGCAGTACTTC

v_call: TRBV14
j_call: TRBJ1-4
clone_size: .
d_call: .
cdr3_aa: CASSSIGQSNEKLFF
cdr3_nt: TGTGCCAGCAGCTCTATCGGACAGTCTAATGAAAAACTGTTTTTT

v_call: TRBV13
j_call: TRBJ2-5
clone_size: .
d_call: TRBD2
cdr3_aa: CASSLGLASQETQYF
cdr3_nt: TGTGCCAGCAGCTTGGGACTAGCGTCCCAAGAGACCCAGTACTTC

v_call: TRBV18
j_call: TRBJ1-1
clone_size: .
d_call: .
cdr3_aa: CASSPQTEVNTEAFF
cdr3_nt: TGTGCCAGCTCACCGCAAACCGAGGTGAACACTGAAGCTTTCTTT

v_call: TRBV4-1
j_call: TRBJ1-4
clone_size: .
d_call: TRBD1
cdr3_aa: CASSQEQGEEKLFF
cdr3_nt: TGCGCCAGCAGCCAAGAACAGGGGGAAGAAAAACTGTTTTTT

v_call: TRBV7-2
j_call: TRBJ2-3
clone_size: .
d_call: TRBD2
cdr3_aa: CASSLAGGSLDTQYF
cdr3_nt: TGTGCCAGCAGCTTAGCGGGGGGGAGTTTAGATACGCAGTATTTT

v_call: TRBV11-2
j_call: TRBJ2-7
clone_size: .
d_call: TRBD1
cdr3_aa: CASSGFPGDSYEQYF
cdr3_nt: TGTGCCAGCAGCGGCTTCCCCGGGGACAGCTACGAGCAGTACTTC

v_call: TRBV4-1
j_call: TRBJ1-2
clone_size: .
d_call: .
cdr3_aa: CASSQAGAGRGRSAGYTF
cdr3_nt: TGCGCCAGCAGCCAGGCGGGTGCGGGTCGTGGCAGGAGTGCTGGCTACACCTTC